This T cell receptor beta chain was profiled in a study of T-cell memory formation after mild COVID-19. Study at large: The study found TCR clusters largely donor specific.

This clonotype has more than one count but fewer than ten. Its antigen is unknown. A 5'RACE reaction primed in the constant segment made cDNA libraries of TCR alpha and TCR beta, and these carried sample barcodes and UMIs. TCRdb itself ran the 5' RACE reads through MiXCR, one entry per CDR3 protein. The top ten hold about 20% of the sample, which has about 360,000 distinct CDR3 sequences, 13% to 15% seen once. Study-level points and caveats: Clones that contracted from day 15 to 85 had balanced CD4/CD8; later expanders were CD4+ biased. Clones that contracted clustered mainly in CM and EM if CD4+ and in EMRA if CD8+.

The source material was PBMCs or a T cell subset sorted from them (not recorded which). The sequence was obtained from a man between 18 and 29 years old who had mild COVID-19 (a few samples of this study predate the infection). Cell type and time point are not known.

The CDR3 sequence is CASSLGVFGDDYGYTF. CDR3 bases: TGCGCCAGCAGCCTGGGGGTCTTTGGTGACGACTATGGCTACACCTTC. V is TRBV5-1 and J is TRBJ1-2; D might be TRBD1 (5 bases). The CDR3 covers 16 residues. V dropped 4 bases and J dropped 3 bases, with 19 bases sitting between them. Germline loops: CDR1 SGHRS, CDR2 YFSETQ.